Presented here are 16 T cell receptor beta chains from one specimen sequenced in a study of human T cells and chemical hapten exposure. Time point defined: patch test 1, 2 weeks after DPC sensitization. Treatment meaning: therapeutic diphenylcyclopropenone sensitization with weekly scalp DPC. TCRdb passed the RACE reads through MiXCR, listing each CDR3 protein once. The top ten hold 1.7% of the sample, which has 150,000 to 200,000 distinct CDR3 sequences, around 15% seen once. Sequenced here: whole blood, sampled in connection with sensitization to the hapten diphenylcyclopropenone (DPC). These receptor sequences come from a woman aged 25-40 years with alopecia areata. Some clones in this sample may be carry-over from other donors' samples.

This clonotype was found many times. The J gene is TRBJ2-3, the V gene TRBV7-2, with D unresolved. Between the trimmed V and J ends, which lost 2 bases and 6 bases, there was a span of 6 bases. CDR3 size: 12 residues. Germline V CDR1 and CDR2: SGHTA, FQGNSA. CDR3 loop: CASSLQEDTQYF. CDR3 nucleotides: TGTGCCAGCAGCTTACAGGAGGATACGCAGTATTTT.

The chain joins TRBV14 to TRBJ1-5; perhaps TRBD1 as D (5 bases). The CDR3 contains 13 residues. The germline V gene encodes CDR1 SGHDN and CDR2 FVKESK. Trimming removed 3 bases from V and 7 bases from J, with 10 bases in between. CDR3 DNA: TGTGCCAGCAGCCAGGGACCTAGGCAGCCCCAGCATTTT. Protein product: CASSQGPRQPQHF.

The chain recombines TRBV4-1 with TRBJ1-5, with TRBD1 identical over 12 bases. V was clipped by 2 bases and J by 0 bases; unmatched bases: 8. Germline assignment: CDR1 MGHRA and CDR2 YSYEKL. The CDR3 extends over 19 amino acids. CDR3 loop: CASSQPPGQGAISNQPQHF. DNA of the CDR3: TGCGCCAGCAGCCAACCACCGGGACAGGGGGCGATTAGCAATCAGCCCCAGCATTTT.

This clonotype appeared many times. This chain uses TRBV28 with TRBJ1-6, with TRBD1 matching over 8 bases. This CDR3 comprises 15 residues. Germline CDR1 and CDR2: MDHEN and SYDVKM. The junction had 11 bases not matched to a gene; V was cut back by 6 bases and J by 10 bases. CDR3 residues: CASSTGQGLRSPLHF. The CDR3 coding sequence is TGTGCCAGCAGCACCGGACAGGGTTTGAGGTCACCCCTCCACTTT.

Worth noting for this clonotype: A much larger clone sits a single nucleotide away, making a read error possible. V gene TRBV4-3 combines with J gene TRBJ1-6; D uncertain. The CDR3 has 13 residues. From germline, CDR1 is LGHNA and CDR2 YSLEER. For the CDR3, the DNA is TGCGCCAGCAGCCAAGAGAGGAATTCATCCCTCCACTTT. It yields the protein CASSQERNSSLHF.

The chain joins TRBV6-2 or TRBV6-3 to TRBJ1-5; 8 bases are a match to TRBD1. Trimming removed 6 bases from V and 7 bases from J; junction bases left unmatched: 8. The CDR3 runs 14 residues. Per germline, CDR1 MNHEY and CDR2 SVGEGT. The CDR3 DNA reads TGTGCCAGCAGGCGGACAGGGCGAGGGCAGCCCCAGCATTTT. It codes for CASRRTGRGQPQHF.

This clonotype was observed a single time. The rearrangement links TRBV9 to TRBJ2-2, with TRBD2 matching 13 bases. This CDR3 is built from 15 residues. The V segment lost 0 bases and the J segment 7 bases; nucleotides outside the gene matches: 0. Per germline, CDR1 SGDLS and CDR2 YYNGEE. The CDR3 sequence: CASSVGLAGGGELFF. In nucleotides, the CDR3 is TGTGCCAGCAGCGTAGGACTAGCGGGAGGCGGGGAGCTGTTTTTT.

The sample holds a few counts of this clonotype. The CDR3 sequence: CASSLLVGQGSSPLHF. The CDR3, as DNA: TGTGCCAGCAGCTTATTGGTGGGACAGGGGTCTTCACCCCTCCACTTT. The rearrangement uses TRBV7-6 and TRBJ1-6, with 10 bases fitting TRBD1. CDR1 and CDR2 from the germline V gene are SGHVS and FNYEAQ. V was pared by 2 bases and J by 9 bases, with 7 bases of the junction left unmatched. The CDR3 is 16 amino acids.

This chain links TRBV12-3 or TRBV12-4 with TRBJ1-3; D perhaps matches TRBD1 (5 bases). This CDR3 is 16 amino acids long. Trimming removed 5 bases from V and 4 bases from J, with 18 bases in between. CDR3 amino acids: CASSTSQGSVGNTIYF. CDR3 bases: TGTGCCAGCAGTACCTCCCAGGGTTCGGTGGGAAACACCATATATTTT.

This clonotype showed up just a few times. The chain recombines TRBV12-2 with TRBJ1-6. TRBV12-2 is an annotated pseudogene. The length of the CDR3 is 18 residues. CDR3 protein: CASRLEAAGALEEPPLHF. As DNA, the CDR3 is TGTGCAAGTCGCTTAGAAGCCGCGGGGGCCCTCGAGGAACCACCCCTCCACTTT.

The chain joins TRBV28 to TRBJ2-1; a possible D gene is TRBD1 (5 bases). With 7 bases removed from V and 15 bases from J, the gap between germline ends came to 25 bases. The germline V gene has CDR1 MDHEN and CDR2 SYDVKM. The CDR3 loop spans 14 amino acids. For the CDR3, the DNA is TGTGCCAGCACCGAAACGCTTCAGGGTGGTTCGGGGTTCTTC. This encodes CASTETLQGGSGFF.

The chain carries TRBV24-1 and TRBJ1-5; no reliable D call. Germline lookup yields CDR1 KGHDR and CDR2 SFDVKD. Trimming cost V 1 base and J 6 bases, with 9 bases left between them. The CDR3 covers 14 residues. Written as DNA, the CDR3 is TGTGCCACCAGTGATTTTGTCACGAGTCAGCCCCAGCATTTT. This translates into CATSDFVTSQPQHF.

The chain couples TRBV12-3 or TRBV12-4 to TRBJ1-4; D unresolved. The CDR3 sequence is 14 residues long. V lost 3 bases and J 7 bases, leaving 12 bases between the germline ends. The DNA for the CDR3 is TGTGCCAGCAGTTTCCGAACTGACGGTGAAAAACTGTTTTTT. As protein: CASSFRTDGEKLFF.

The V call is TRBV6-2 or TRBV6-3, the J call TRBJ1-1; D call uncertain. Germline V CDR1 and CDR2: MNHEY, SVGEGT. The length of the CDR3 is 12 residues. V was pared by 7 bases and J by 1 base, with 7 bases between. The CDR3 region has the DNA TGTGCCAGCAAGGACGGGAACACTGAAGCTTTCTTT. This sequence encodes CASKDGNTEAFF.

Written as DNA, the CDR3 is TGCAGCGTTGGACGGGGCCTGAACACTGAAGCTTTCTTT. This translates into CSVGRGLNTEAFF. The gene calls are TRBV29-1 and TRBJ1-1, with D possibly TRBD1 on 5 matching bases. V was cut by 4 bases and J by 0 bases, with 9 bases left in between. The CDR3 is 13 amino acids. The V gene's germline CDR1 is SQVTM and CDR2 ANQGSEA.

The genes are TRBV20-1 and TRBJ1-5; D is uncertain. Germline V CDR1 and CDR2: DFQATT, SNEGSKA (reference sequence). This CDR3 region has 13 residues. The ends were cut back, 6 bases at V and 1 base at J, with 10 bases in the middle. The CDR3 loop is CSAQKYSNQPQHF. CDR3 nucleotide sequence: TGCAGTGCCCAGAAGTACAGCAATCAGCCCCAGCATTTT.